This T cell receptor (beta chain) was obtained from a study of blood T cell repertoires in COVID-19 (dated by TCRdb to the early 2020s). General notes on the study: Samples covering the acute and convalescent phases of COVID-19 were provided by collaborators in the United States, Italy and Spain. The material from the prospective study consisted of cDNA or gDNA derived from T cells, B-cell-depleted T cells, or PBMCs. The dataset comprised deeply sampled blood TCRbeta repertoires from subjects exposed to, actively infected with, or recovered from COVID-19. A freely available public database, intended as a resource for researchers studying the immune response to SARS-CoV-2, is where the repertoires were released. The samples were drawn from the first 160 participants of the ongoing ImmuneRACE study and from over a thousand subjects provided by 6 global collaborators. Nearly every sample came with metadata listing a de-identified subject ID, COVID-19 status, age in years and sex. Where available, HLA class I and class II types were obtained from metadata supplied by the sample provider rather than from assay-based typing. Points the paper makes about the study in general: Clinical and demographic metadata were provided uncurated, with the amount varying by source and participant.

Enrolling through a virtual design, the prospective study's participants ranged in age from roughly 18 to 100 years and lived across 24 United States geographic areas. To assign participants to cohorts, the prospective study relied on clinical history that participants themselves reported in a screening survey and a study questionnaire. Each participant in the prospective study had whole blood, serum and a nasopharyngeal or oropharyngeal swab collected by mobile phlebotomists. Additional blood draws and questionnaires over a 2-month period could optionally be provided by prospective study participants. Before DNA extraction, blood samples from the prospective study were shipped at room temperature or frozen. The germline V gene specifies MNHEY as CDR1 and SVGAGI as CDR2. The junction shows trimming of 5 bases on V and 0 bases on J, and the gene matches do not reach 2 bases of it. Taken from cysteine to phenylalanine, the CDR3 has 14 residues. The DNA shown is the 42-base CDR3, in frame from base 1.

The immunoSEQ Assay, a bias-controlled multiplex PCR, was used to amplify TCRbeta CDR3 regions from genomic DNA. Turning to the authors' computational methods: Within the assay, amplification of reference gene primers was used to estimate how many nucleated cells each sample contained. To quantify the absolute abundance of each unique TCRbeta CDR3 rearrangement, sequence reads were collapsed and filtered. For each sample, productive Simpson clonality was calculated as the square root of Simpson's diversity index across productive rearrangements. TCRdb re-hosts the immuneACCESS table, in-frame sequences only. Its copies lack some clones; in the studies checked, an unresolved V gene accounts for under half of them, and the cause for the rest is not known. The V and J calls and clone size come from that table; D and trimming were worked out from the DNA. Present in this sample are around 130,000 clones, about 86% of which were seen just once. Of the sample, 2.4% falls within the top ten clones.

With respect to this clone: Its antigen is unknown. Per-base quality was not reported, and no clone a single base away is much larger than it.

The chain couples TRBV6-5 to TRBJ1-1, with 8 central nucleotides matching TRBD1. This clonotype was sampled from a man between 35 and 55 years old with acute COVID-19. Sequenced material: PBMCs or T cells enriched from blood (not recorded which). The CDR3 is CASSQGAVNTEAFF. The bases are TGTGCCAGCAGTCAGGGGGCTGTGAACACTGAAGCTTTCTTT.